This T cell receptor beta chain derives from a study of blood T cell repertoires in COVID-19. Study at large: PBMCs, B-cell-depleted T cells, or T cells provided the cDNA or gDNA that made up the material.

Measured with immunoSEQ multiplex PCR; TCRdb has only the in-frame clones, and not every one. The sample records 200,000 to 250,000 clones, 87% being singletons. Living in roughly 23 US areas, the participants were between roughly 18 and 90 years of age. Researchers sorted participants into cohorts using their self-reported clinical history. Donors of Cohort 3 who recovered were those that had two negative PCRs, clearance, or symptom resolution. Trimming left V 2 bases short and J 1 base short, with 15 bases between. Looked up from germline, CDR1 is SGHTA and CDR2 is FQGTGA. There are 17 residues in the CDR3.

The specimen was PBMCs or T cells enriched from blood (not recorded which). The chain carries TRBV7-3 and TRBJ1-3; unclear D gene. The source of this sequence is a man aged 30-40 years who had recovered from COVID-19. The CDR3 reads CASSLGGPILSGNTIYF. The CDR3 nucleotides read TGTGCCAGCAGCTTAGGAGGTCCCATTTTGTCTGGAAACACCATATATTTT.